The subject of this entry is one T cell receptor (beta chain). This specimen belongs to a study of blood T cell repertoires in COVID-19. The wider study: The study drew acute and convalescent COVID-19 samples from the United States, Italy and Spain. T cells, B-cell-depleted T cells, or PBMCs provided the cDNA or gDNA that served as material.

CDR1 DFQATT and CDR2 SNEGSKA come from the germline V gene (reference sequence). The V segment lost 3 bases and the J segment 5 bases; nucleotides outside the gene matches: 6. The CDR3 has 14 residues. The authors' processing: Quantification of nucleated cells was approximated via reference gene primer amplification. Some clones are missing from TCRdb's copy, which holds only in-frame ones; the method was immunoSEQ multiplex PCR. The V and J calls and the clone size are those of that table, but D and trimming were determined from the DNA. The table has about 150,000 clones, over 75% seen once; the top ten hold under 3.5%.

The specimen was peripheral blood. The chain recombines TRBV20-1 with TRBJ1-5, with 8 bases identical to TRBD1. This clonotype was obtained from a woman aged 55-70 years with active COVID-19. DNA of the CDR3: TGCAGTGCTAGTTGGACAGGGCCGGATCAGCCCCAGCATTTT. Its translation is CSASWTGPDQPQHF.